These 20 T cell receptor beta chains came from one sample sequenced in a study of blood T cell repertoires in COVID-19. Profiled with immunoSEQ multiplex PCR; TCRdb holds only in-frame clones, not every one. The sample has around 43,000 clones, about four fifths seen once. The sample taken for sequencing was peripheral blood. These receptors all stem from a human donor in a cohort sampled during active COVID-19.

This clone is labeled as medium-sized. The chain links TRBV5-8 to TRBJ1-5, with D perhaps matching TRBD1 (6 bases). V was shortened by 2 bases and J by 0 bases, with 9 bases between the two germline ends. Germline V gene sequence: CDR1 SGHTS, CDR2 YDEGEE. The length of the CDR3 is 15 residues. The CDR3 loop is CASSLQGYSNQPQHF. CDR3 coding DNA: TGTGCCAGCAGCTTACAGGGCTATAGCAATCAGCCCCAGCATTTT.

The CDR3 here is CASSLETGVPYNEQFF. The CDR3 DNA reads TGTGCCAGCAGCTTAGAAACGGGAGTCCCTTACAATGAGCAGTTCTTC. V is TRBV11-2 and J is TRBJ2-1; perhaps TRBD2 as D (6 bases). This CDR3 spans 16 amino acids. Germline CDR1 SGHAT, CDR2 FQNNGV. Trimming pared 0 bases from V and 4 bases from J, leaving 13 bases between.

The chain employs TRBV4-2 and TRBJ2-1; 8 bases align to TRBD1. Germline values: CDR1 LGHNA, CDR2 YNFKEQ. V trimming: 4 bases; J trimming: 9 bases; junction bases outside the gene matches: 5. The CDR3 is 13 amino acids. Here the CDR3 reads CASSPTGVGEQFF. The CDR3 region has the DNA TGTGCCAGCAGCCCGACAGGGGTCGGTGAGCAGTTCTTC.

The genes are TRBV5-6 and TRBJ2-5; 7 bases agree with TRBD2. This CDR3 comprises 15 residues. Germline CDR1 and CDR2: SGHDT and YYEEEE. Germline trimming cut 4 bases from V and 2 bases from J; bases unmatched to any gene: 8. CDR3 amino acids: CASSLKRDQQETQYF. CDR3 bases: TGTGCCAGCAGCCTAAAGCGGGATCAACAAGAGACCCAGTACTTC.

Worth noting for this clone: It may be a read error: a sequence one base away is much more abundant. This chain uses TRBV28 with TRBJ2-3; no definite D call. Looked up from germline, CDR1 is MDHEN and CDR2 is SYDVKM. V was pared by 2 bases and J by 2 bases, with 8 bases between. The CDR3 covers 14 residues. The CDR3 protein is CASSLESSTDTQYF. CDR3 nucleotides: TGTGCCAGCAGTTTAGAGTCGTCCACAGATACGCAGTATTTT. Using reference TRBV28 and TRBJ2-3 for the parts outside the CDR3, the full variable domain is DVKVTQSSRYLVKRTGEKVFLECVQDMDHENMFWYRQDPGLGLRLIYFSYDVKMKEKGDIPEGYSVSREKKERFSLILESASTNQTSMYLCASSLESSTDTQYFGPGTRLTVL.

The CDR3 DNA follows: TGTGCCAGCAGCTCCCTCTCCTACGAGCAGTACTTC. Protein: CASSSLSYEQYF. The chain couples TRBV3-1 (or the pseudogene TRBV3-2) to TRBJ2-7; unclear D gene. V was trimmed by 5 bases and J by 0 bases, leaving 5 bases between them. CDR3 size: 12 residues. Germline assignment: CDR1 LGHDT and CDR2 YNNKEL (reference sequence).

The V call is TRBV5-1, the J call TRBJ2-5; D gene unclear. This CDR3 has 13 amino acids. V was pared by 0 bases and J by 4 bases, with 7 bases between. The germline V gene has CDR1 SGHRS and CDR2 YFSETQ. CDR3 in amino acids: CASSLETGETQYF. The CDR3 nucleotides are TGCGCCAGCAGCTTGGAGACGGGAGAGACCCAGTACTTC. Using reference TRBV5-1 and TRBJ2-5 for the parts outside the CDR3, the full variable domain is KAGVTQTPRYLIKTRGQQVTLSCSPISGHRSVSWYQQTPGQGLQFLFEYFSETQRNKGNFPGRFSGRQFSNSRSEMNVSTLELGDSALYLCASSLETGETQYFGPGTRLLVL.

V is TRBV9 and J is TRBJ2-7, with D perhaps TRBD1 (5 bases). V was clipped by 4 bases and J by 6 bases, with 17 bases between them. This CDR3 region has 14 residues. Germline CDR1 and CDR2: SGDLS and YYNGEE. The DNA of the CDR3 is TGTGCCAGCAGCCTTAGTACATGGGGCGGCGAGCAGTACTTC. Protein product: CASSLSTWGGEQYF.

The CDR3 spells CASSLSKFSDEQFF. The CDR3 DNA reads as TGCGCCAGCAGCTTGTCGAAGTTTTCGGATGAGCAGTTCTTC. This rearrangement joins TRBV5-1 to TRBJ2-1; no clear D gene. The CDR3 spans 14 residues. CDR1 is SGHRS and CDR2 is YFSETQ in the germline V gene. Trimming stripped 1 base from V and 8 bases from J, with 13 bases between.

The chain joins TRBV12-3 or TRBV12-4 to TRBJ1-1; D gene ambiguous. V was cut by 9 bases and J by 8 bases, with 10 bases left in between. The CDR3 contains 10 residues. The CDR3 reads CARPLREAFF. CDR3 nucleotides: TGTGCCAGACCCTTGAGGGAAGCTTTCTTT.

This chain joins TRBV18 and TRBJ1-2; D perhaps matches TRBD1 (6 bases). Germline CDR1 and CDR2: KGHSH and LQKENI. The CDR3 runs 14 residues. The V gene lost 2 bases and the J gene lost 4 bases, with 11 bases spanning the gap. CDR3 residues: CASSPDRNIYGYTF. CDR3 in DNA: TGTGCCAGCTCACCAGACAGGAATATCTATGGCTACACCTTC.

The chain links TRBV6-5 to TRBJ2-5; a weak D match, TRBD1 (7 bases). The germline CDR1 and CDR2 sequences are MNHEY and SVGAGI. This CDR3 region has 13 residues. Trimming pared 7 bases from V and 4 bases from J, leaving 13 bases between. The CDR3 reads CASTKEGAETQYF. DNA of the CDR3: TGTGCCAGCACCAAGGAGGGGGCAGAGACCCAGTACTTC.

The chain uses TRBV6-2 or TRBV6-3 and TRBJ2-3, with TRBD2 matching 8 bases. This CDR3 has 14 residues. Looked up from germline, CDR1 is MNHEY and CDR2 is SVGEGT. V gave up 2 bases and J gave up 8 bases; unmatched junction bases: 6. Written as DNA, the CDR3 is TGTGCCAGCAGTTACGCGGGAGGAGGGGGTACGCAGTATTTT. Protein: CASSYAGGGGTQYF.

The V gene is TRBV9, the J gene TRBJ2-1, with 13 bases that match TRBD2. V was clipped by 0 bases and J by 10 bases; unmatched bases: 4. CDR1 and CDR2 from the germline V gene are SGDLS and YYNGEE. CDR3 size: 15 residues. The CDR3 nucleotides read TGTGCCAGCAGCGTAGAACTAGCGGGAGGGAAAGAGCAGTTCTTC. Protein sequence: CASSVELAGGKEQFF.

This sequence joins TRBV19 and TRBJ2-3; weak D call: TRBD2 (5 bases). The ends were cut back, 1 base at V and 1 base at J, with 6 bases in the middle. The CDR3 length is 14 residues. CDR1 is LNHDA, CDR2 SQIVND, per germline (reference sequence). The CDR3 spells CASSIGTGTDTQYF. CDR3 nucleotide sequence: TGTGCCAGTAGTATAGGGACTGGCACAGATACGCAGTATTTT.

J is TRBJ1-2 and V is TRBV10-3, with 9 positions matching TRBD1. The CDR3 consists of 15 residues. Per germline, CDR1 ENHRY and CDR2 SYGVKD. The ends lost 4 bases at V and 7 bases at J; junction bases unmatched: 10. CDR3 DNA sequence: TGTGCCATCAGTGGGAGGACAGGGGCCTCGGGTGGCTACACCTTC. It translates to CAISGRTGASGGYTF.

V usage is TRBV11-2 and J usage is TRBJ2-7, with D perhaps TRBD1 (5 bases). The germline V gene has CDR1 SGHAT and CDR2 FQNNGV. V was shortened by 4 bases and J by 0 bases, with 16 bases between the two germline ends. The length of the CDR3 is 16 residues. The CDR3 DNA follows: TGTGCCAGCAGCTGGGGCGTTTGGGGCCACTCCTACGAGCAGTACTTC. It specifies CASSWGVWGHSYEQYF.

V gene TRBV11-2 combines with J gene TRBJ2-7; 8 bases agree with TRBD1. This CDR3 contains 14 residues. Trimming removed 5 bases from V and 0 bases from J; junction bases left unmatched: 3. The germline gives CDR1 SGHAT, CDR2 FQNNGV. This chain's CDR3 is CASSPRGLSYEQYF. The CDR3 DNA follows: TGTGCCAGCAGCCCCAGGGGGCTCTCCTACGAGCAGTACTTC.

This chain uses TRBV5-1 with TRBJ2-7, with TRBD1 identical over 8 bases. The CDR3 length is 16 residues. In germline, CDR1 is SGHRS, CDR2 YFSETQ. V trimming: 0 bases; J trimming: 6 bases; junction bases outside the gene matches: 11. The CDR3 nucleotides read TGCGCCAGCAGCTTGGAGGGCAGGGGGCCCCAAAGCGAGCAGTACTTC. It is translated as CASSLEGRGPQSEQYF.

This chain connects TRBV18 to TRBJ1-2; D might be TRBD1 (5 bases). Germline assignment: CDR1 KGHSH and CDR2 LQKENI. This CDR3 has 13 amino acids. V shed 3 bases and J shed 8 bases, with 13 bases lying between them. The CDR3 sequence: CASSPGAGQGYTF. The CDR3 region has the DNA TGTGCCAGCTCACCTGGGGCAGGGCAGGGCTACACCTTC.